This T cell receptor (beta chain) is drawn from a study of regulatory T cells in long-lasting Graves disease. Study information: Graves' patients who were just diagnosed had used antithyroid drugs for under 3 months.

Germline-derived CDR1 and CDR2 are GTSNPN and SVGIG (reference sequence). V was trimmed by 4 bases and J by 0 bases, leaving 7 bases between them. CDR3 length: 13 residues. The time point denotes: newly diagnosed GD, antithyroid drugs for less than 3 months. RNA isolated from PBMCs was used to make the TCR library. Study-level findings and limits: Newly diagnosed Graves' patients exceeded persistent ones in TCR diversity.

In building TCR beta libraries, iRepertoire HTBI primers were used together with Arm-PCR of CDR3 regions. TCRdb independently ran MiXCR on the multiplex PCR reads; one entry per CDR3 protein. The repertoire holds a few hundred thousand distinct CDR3 sequences, with around 20% as singletons. Concerning this clonotype: The antigen is unknown.

The chain joins TRBV30 to TRBJ1-5; D is uncertain. The receptor's source is a female donor with Graves disease. The sample consisted of peripheral blood mononuclear cells (PBMCs), taken at new diagnosis, from a patient treated with antithyroid drugs. The CDR3 nucleotides read TGTGCCTGGAACACGCATAGCAATCAGCCCCAGCATTTT. It is translated as CAWNTHSNQPQHF.